The following is a T cell receptor beta chain sequence with its context. Original processing methods: Amplified reference gene primers provided the basis for estimating nucleated cell counts. Assay used: immunoSEQ multiplex PCR; TCRdb lists only in-frame clones, some missing. D and trimming come from the DNA, and the V and J calls and clone size come from that table. Of a few hundred thousand clones listed, 70% to 90% are singletons. The CDR3 consists of 15 residues. The junction had 11 bases not matched to a gene; V was cut back by 3 bases and J by 7 bases. Germline CDR1 and CDR2: MNHNS and SASEGT. The sample originates from a study of blood T cell repertoires in COVID-19. As for the study in general: The United States, Italy and Spain supplied acute and convalescent COVID-19 samples.

Sequenced material: PBMCs or T cells enriched from blood (not recorded which). This chain connects TRBV6-1 to TRBJ1-1, with 7 bases that match TRBD1. The sequence was obtained from a woman between 50 and 59 years old who had recovered from COVID-19. The CDR3, as DNA: TGTGCCAGCAGTGACAGGGGGAACGTCCGCGGTGAAGCTTTCTTT. Translation gives CASSDRGNVRGEAFF.